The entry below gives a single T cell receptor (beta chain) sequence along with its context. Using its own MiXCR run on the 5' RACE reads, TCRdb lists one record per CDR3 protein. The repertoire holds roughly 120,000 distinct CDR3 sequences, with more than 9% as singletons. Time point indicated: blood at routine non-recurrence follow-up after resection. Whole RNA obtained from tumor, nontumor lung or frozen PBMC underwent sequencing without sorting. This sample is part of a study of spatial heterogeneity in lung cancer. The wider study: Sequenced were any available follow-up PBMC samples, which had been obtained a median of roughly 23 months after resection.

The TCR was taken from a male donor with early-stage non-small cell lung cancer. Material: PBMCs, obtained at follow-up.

Here the CDR3 DNA reads TGTGCCAGCAGCCAAGAGGTTCGAACAGATACGCAGTATTTT. As protein: CASSQEVRTDTQYF. This sequence joins TRBV4-2 and TRBJ2-3; no firm D call. This CDR3 is built from 14 residues. From germline, CDR1 is LGHNA and CDR2 YNFKEQ. The ends were cut back, 0 bases at V and 3 bases at J, with 7 bases in the middle.